The 9 T cell receptor beta chains reported below all come from one sample, sequenced in a study of vaccination and CD4 T cells after COVID-19. These receptors are not linked to any known antigen. This sample's treatment: roughly 10-day PBMC culture with coronavirus spike peptide pools or control peptides (ViraFEST assay). The Oncomine TCR Beta short-read assay was what sequenced the DNA obtained from cultured CD4+ T cells. TCRdb redid the calling of the PCR reads with MiXCR, one entry per CDR3 protein. The repertoire includes more than 15,000 distinct CDR3 sequences, roughly 51% of them detected once, and 30% to 35% sits in the top ten. The input for sequencing was cultured CD4+ T cells from blood, taken after SARS-CoV-2 vaccination. The source is a human donor with COVID-19.

The rearrangement uses TRBV7-2 and TRBJ1-2, with D unresolved. Germline V gene data show CDR1 as SGHTA and CDR2 as FQGNSA. CDR3 length: 14 residues. The V gene lost 0 bases and the J gene lost 6 bases, with 11 bases spanning the gap. The CDR3 here is CASSLALIGNGYTF. The CDR3 coding sequence is TGTGCCAGCAGCTTAGCGCTAATAGGGAATGGCTACACCTTC.

This clonotype was found a few times. V is TRBV6-1 and J is TRBJ1-4, with D tentatively TRBD1 (6 bases). The CDR3 has 15 amino acids. Germline-derived CDR1 and CDR2 are MNHNS and SASEGT. Trimming took 4 bases from V and 8 from J, leaving 17 bases between them. Here the CDR3 DNA reads TGTGCCAGCAGTGTGGAGCAGGGGAAAATCGAAAAACTGTTTTTT. It yields the protein CASSVEQGKIEKLFF.

This chain connects TRBV7-9 to TRBJ1-2, with 7 positions matching TRBD1. V gave up 2 bases and J gave up 8 bases; unmatched junction bases: 14. This CDR3 is 16 amino acids long. Germline assignment: CDR1 SEHNR and CDR2 FQNEAQ (reference sequence). In DNA form, the CDR3 reads TGTGCCAGCAGCTTAAGCAAATCACAGGGGATGCGAGGCTACACCTTC. It specifies CASSLSKSQGMRGYTF.

The CDR3 nucleotides read TGTGCCAGCAGCAAAGAGAACCCGTCCGAATACACCTTC. Protein sequence: CASSKENPSEYTF. This chain links TRBV21-1 with TRBJ1-2. TRBV21-1 has pseudogene status. CDR3 size: 13 residues.

This chain links TRBV7-3 with TRBJ2-5; possible D gene TRBD2, 6 bases. Trimming took 4 bases from V and 2 from J, leaving 11 bases between them. Germline values: CDR1 SGHTA, CDR2 FQGTGA. The CDR3 runs 14 residues. CDR3 DNA: TGTGCCAGCAGCTCCGGGACTCGGCAAGAGACCCAGTACTTC. It translates to CASSSGTRQETQYF.

This clonotype came up once. The V and J genes are TRBV19 and TRBJ2-2; D not certain. Per the germline V gene, CDR1 is LNHDA and CDR2 is SQIVND (reference sequence). The CDR3 consists of 13 residues. V shed 3 bases and J shed 6 bases, with 8 bases lying between them. The CDR3 bases are TGTGCCAGTAGTATGTCGCGCGCCGGGGAGCTGTTTTTT. It translates to CASSMSRAGELFF.

Only a few counts were recorded for this clonotype. V and J are TRBV12-3 or TRBV12-4 and TRBJ2-7; 8 bases agree with TRBD2. The CDR3 is 14 amino acids. Germline trimming cut 3 bases from V and 6 bases from J; bases unmatched to any gene: 7. CDR3 loop: CASSFGGAIFEQYF. The CDR3 region has the DNA TGTGCCAGCAGTTTCGGGGGGGCCATTTTCGAGCAGTACTTC.

This clonotype turned up a few times. The rearrangement uses TRBV6-1 and TRBJ1-6, with D possibly matching TRBD1 (6 bases). V lost 2 bases, J lost 8 bases, and 16 bases lay in between. The CDR3 extends over 16 amino acids. The V gene's germline CDR1 is MNHNS and CDR2 SASEGT. The CDR3 nucleotides read TGTGCCAGCAGTGAAAATTTCAGGGGTGGGTATTCACCCCTCCACTTT. It yields the protein CASSENFRGGYSPLHF.

This clonotype was observed a few times. V is TRBV5-4 and J is TRBJ1-2; TRBD1 aligns across 7 bases. CDR1 and CDR2 from the germline V gene are SGHNT and YYREEE (reference sequence). V dropped 0 bases and J dropped 4; count of bases not matched to a gene: 0. This CDR3 is 13 amino acids long. The CDR3 bases are TGTGCCAGCAGCTTGGGGGACAGCTATGGCTACACCTTC. Its translation is CASSLGDSYGYTF.